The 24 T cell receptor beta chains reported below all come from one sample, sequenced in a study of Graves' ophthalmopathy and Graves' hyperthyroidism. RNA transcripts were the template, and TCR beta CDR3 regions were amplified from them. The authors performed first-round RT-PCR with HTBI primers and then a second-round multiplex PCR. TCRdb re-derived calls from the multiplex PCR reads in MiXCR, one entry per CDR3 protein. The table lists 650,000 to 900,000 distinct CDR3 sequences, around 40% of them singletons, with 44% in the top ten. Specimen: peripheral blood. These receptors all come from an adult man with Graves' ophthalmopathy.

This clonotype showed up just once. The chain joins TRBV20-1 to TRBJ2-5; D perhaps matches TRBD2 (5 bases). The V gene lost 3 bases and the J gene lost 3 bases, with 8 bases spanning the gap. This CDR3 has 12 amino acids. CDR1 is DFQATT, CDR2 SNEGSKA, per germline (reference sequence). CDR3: CSASDYKETQYF. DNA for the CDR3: TGCAGTGCTAGTGACTATAAAGAGACCCAGTACTTC.

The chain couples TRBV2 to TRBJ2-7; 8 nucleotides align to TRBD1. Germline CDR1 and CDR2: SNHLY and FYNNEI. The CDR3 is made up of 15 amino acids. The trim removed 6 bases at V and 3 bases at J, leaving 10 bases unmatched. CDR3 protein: CASSEGQVKFYEQYF. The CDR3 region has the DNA TGTGCCAGCAGCGAGGGACAGGTCAAATTCTACGAGCAGTACTTC.

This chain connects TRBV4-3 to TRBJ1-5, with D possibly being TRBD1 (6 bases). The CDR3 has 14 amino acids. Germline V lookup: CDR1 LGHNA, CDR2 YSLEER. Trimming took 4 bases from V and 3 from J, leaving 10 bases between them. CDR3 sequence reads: CASSPRTDNQPQHF. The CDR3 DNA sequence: TGCGCCAGCAGCCCTCGGACAGACAATCAGCCCCAGCATTTT.

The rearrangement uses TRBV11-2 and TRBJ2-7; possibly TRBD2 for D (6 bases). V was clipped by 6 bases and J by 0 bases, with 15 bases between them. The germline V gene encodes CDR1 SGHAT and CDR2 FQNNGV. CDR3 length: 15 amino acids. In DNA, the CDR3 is TGTGCCAGCAGTACTCGAGGGCGGGACTCCTACGAGCAGTACTTC. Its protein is CASSTRGRDSYEQYF.

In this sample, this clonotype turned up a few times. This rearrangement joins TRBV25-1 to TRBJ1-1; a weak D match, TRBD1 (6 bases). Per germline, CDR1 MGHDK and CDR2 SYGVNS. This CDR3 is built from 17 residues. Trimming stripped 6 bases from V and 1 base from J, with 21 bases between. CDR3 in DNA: TGTGCCAGCAGCTTGGGACACAACCCAACCTCGAACACTGAAGCTTTCTTT. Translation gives CASSLGHNPTSNTEAFF.

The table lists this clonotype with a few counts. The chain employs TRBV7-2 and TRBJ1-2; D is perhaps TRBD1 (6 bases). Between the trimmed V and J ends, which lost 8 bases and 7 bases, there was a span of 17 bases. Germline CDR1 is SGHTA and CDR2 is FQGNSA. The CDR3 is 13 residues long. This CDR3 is CASASAGETGYTF. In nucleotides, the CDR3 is TGTGCCAGCGCGTCGGCAGGGGAGACTGGCTACACCTTC.

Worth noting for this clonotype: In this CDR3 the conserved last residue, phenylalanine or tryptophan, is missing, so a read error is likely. The chain's CDR3 is CSARPPRQRYEQYL. The CDR3 coding sequence is TGCAGTGCTAGACCTCCCAGACAAAGGTACGAGCAGTACCTC. The chain is built from TRBV20-1 and TRBJ2-7; D is unclear. Germline CDR1 reads DFQATT; CDR2 reads SNEGSKA (reference sequence). This CDR3 has 14 residues. V lost 2 bases to trimming and J lost 4 bases, with 15 bases between them.

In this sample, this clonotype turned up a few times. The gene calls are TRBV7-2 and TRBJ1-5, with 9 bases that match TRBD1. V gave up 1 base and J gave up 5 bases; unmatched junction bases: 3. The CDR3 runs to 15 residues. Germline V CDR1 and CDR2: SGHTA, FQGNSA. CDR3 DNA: TGTGCCAGCAGCTTAGGGGGGGACAGGGATCAGCCCCAGCATTTT. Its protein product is CASSLGGDRDQPQHF.

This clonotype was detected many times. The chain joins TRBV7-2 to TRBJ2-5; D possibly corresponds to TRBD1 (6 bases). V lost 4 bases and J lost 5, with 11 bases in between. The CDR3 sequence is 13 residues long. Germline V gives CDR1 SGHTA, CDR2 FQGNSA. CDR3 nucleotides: TGTGCCAGCAGCTCACTTCAGGGGGAGACCCAGTACTTC. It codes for CASSSLQGETQYF.

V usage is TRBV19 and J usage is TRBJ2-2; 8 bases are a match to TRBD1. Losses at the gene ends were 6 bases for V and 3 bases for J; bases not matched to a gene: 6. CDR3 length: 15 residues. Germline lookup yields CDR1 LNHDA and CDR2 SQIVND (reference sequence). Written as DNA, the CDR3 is TGTGCCAGTAGACCCCTGGGACAGGACACCGGGGAGCTGTTTTTT. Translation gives CASRPLGQDTGELFF.

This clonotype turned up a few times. CDR3 amino acids: CASSQAGNQETQYF. The CDR3 bases are TGTGCCAGCAGCCAAGCGGGTAACCAAGAGACCCAGTACTTC. The rearrangement uses TRBV14 and TRBJ2-5; no reliable D call. Trimming shortened V by 1 base and J by 0 bases, and 6 bases separated the two germline ends. This CDR3 comprises 14 residues. The germline CDR1 and CDR2 sequences are SGHDN and FVKESK.

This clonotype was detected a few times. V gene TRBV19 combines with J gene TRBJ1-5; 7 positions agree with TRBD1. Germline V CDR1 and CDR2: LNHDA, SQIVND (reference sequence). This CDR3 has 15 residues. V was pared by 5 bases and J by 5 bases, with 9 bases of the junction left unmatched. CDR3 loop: CASSPMTGIDQPQHF. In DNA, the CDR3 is TGTGCCAGTAGTCCGATGACAGGGATCGATCAGCCCCAGCATTTT.

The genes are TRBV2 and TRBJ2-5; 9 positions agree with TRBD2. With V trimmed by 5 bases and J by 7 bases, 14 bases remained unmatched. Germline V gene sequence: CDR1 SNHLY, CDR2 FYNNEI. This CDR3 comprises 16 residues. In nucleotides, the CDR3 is TGTGCCAGCAGTACCACAGGGGCGGGGGGGCCGTCGACCCAGTACTTC. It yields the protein CASSTTGAGGPSTQYF.

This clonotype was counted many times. The CDR3 nucleotides are TGTGCCAGCAGCTTAGAACGGCCTTCCTTTTACGAGCAGTACTTC. Its protein is CASSLERPSFYEQYF. The chain couples TRBV7-8 to TRBJ2-7, with no clear D. Germline CDR1 reads SGHVS; CDR2 reads FQNEAQ. The CDR3 is 15 residues long. V lost 1 base and J 4 bases, leaving 14 bases between the germline ends.

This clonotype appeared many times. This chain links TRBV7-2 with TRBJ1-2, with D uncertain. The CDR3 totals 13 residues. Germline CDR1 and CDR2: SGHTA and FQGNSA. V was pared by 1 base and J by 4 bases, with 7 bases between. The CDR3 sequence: CASSLGVSYGYTF. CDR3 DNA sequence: TGTGCCAGCAGCTTAGGGGTTAGCTATGGCTACACCTTC.

The CDR3 region is CASSLVQGAQEQYF. Written as DNA, the CDR3 is TGTGCCAGCAGCTTAGTACAGGGGGCGCAAGAGCAGTACTTC. The chain couples TRBV11-2 to TRBJ2-7, with 9 bases that match TRBD1. In germline, CDR1 is SGHAT, CDR2 FQNNGV. The CDR3 has 14 amino acids. Germline trimming cut 1 base from V and 7 bases from J; bases unmatched to any gene: 5. Complete variable domain (other parts from reference TRBV11-2 and TRBJ2-7): EAGVAQSPRYKIIEKRQSVAFWCNPISGHATLYWYQQILGQGPKLLIQFQNNGVVDDSQLPKDRFSAERLKGVDSTLKIQPAKLEDSAVYLCASSLVQGAQEQYFGPGTRLTVT.

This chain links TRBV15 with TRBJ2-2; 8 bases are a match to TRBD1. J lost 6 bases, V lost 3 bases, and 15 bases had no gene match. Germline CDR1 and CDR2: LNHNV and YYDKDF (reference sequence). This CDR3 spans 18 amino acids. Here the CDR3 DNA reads TGTGCCACCAGCAGGTGGGGCGTAGTAGGACAGGGTTCCGGGGAGCTGTTTTTT. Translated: CATSRWGVVGQGSGELFF. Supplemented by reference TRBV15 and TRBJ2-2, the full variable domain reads DAMVIQNPRYQVTQFGKPVTLSCSQTLNHNVMYWYQQKSSQAPKLLFHYYDKDFNNEADTPDNFQSRRPNTSFCFLDIRSPGLGDTAMYLCATSRWGVVGQGSGELFFGEGSRLTVL.

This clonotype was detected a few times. The DNA of the CDR3 is TGTGCCAGCAGCCCCCTCCTGGCCGAAGCTTTCTTT. Translating it yields CASSPLLAEAFF. The chain links TRBV7-9 to TRBJ1-1; D gene ambiguous. This CDR3 is built from 12 residues. Germline assignment: CDR1 SEHNR and CDR2 FQNEAQ (reference sequence). The germline V and J ends were trimmed by 5 bases and 8 bases, with 12 bases remaining between them.

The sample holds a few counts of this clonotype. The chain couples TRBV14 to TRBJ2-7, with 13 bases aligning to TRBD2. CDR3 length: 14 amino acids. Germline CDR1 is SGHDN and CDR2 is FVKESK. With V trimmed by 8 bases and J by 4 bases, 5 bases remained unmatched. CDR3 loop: CASQRTSGRYEQYF. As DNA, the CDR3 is TGTGCCAGCCAAAGGACTAGCGGGAGATACGAGCAGTACTTC.

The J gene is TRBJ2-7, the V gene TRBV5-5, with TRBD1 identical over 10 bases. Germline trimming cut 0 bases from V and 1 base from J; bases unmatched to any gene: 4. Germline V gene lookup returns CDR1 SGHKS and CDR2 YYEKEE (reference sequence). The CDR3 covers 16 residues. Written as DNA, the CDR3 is TGTGCCAGCAGCTTGGAAGGGACAGGGGCGTCCTACGAGCAGTACTTC. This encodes CASSLEGTGASYEQYF. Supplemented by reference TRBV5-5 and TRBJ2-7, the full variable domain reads DAGVTQSPTHLIKTRGQQVTLRCSPISGHKSVSWYQQVLGQGPQFIFQYYEKEERGRGNFPDRFSARQFPNYSSELNVNALLLGDSALYLCASSLEGTGASYEQYFGPGTRLTVT.

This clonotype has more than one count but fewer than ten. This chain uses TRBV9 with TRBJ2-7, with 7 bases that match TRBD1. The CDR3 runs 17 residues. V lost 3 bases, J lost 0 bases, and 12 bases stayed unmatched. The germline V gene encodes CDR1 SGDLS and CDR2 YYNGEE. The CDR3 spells CASSGKGQLNSSYEQYF. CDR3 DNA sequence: TGTGCCAGCAGCGGAAAGGGACAGTTAAACAGCTCCTACGAGCAGTACTTC.

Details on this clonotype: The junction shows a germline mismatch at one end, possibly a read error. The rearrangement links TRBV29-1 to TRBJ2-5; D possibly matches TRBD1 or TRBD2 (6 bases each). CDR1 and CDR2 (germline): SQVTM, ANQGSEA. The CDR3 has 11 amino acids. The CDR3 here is CGVPGAKTQNF. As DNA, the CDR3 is TGCGGCGTTCCGGGGGCGAAGACCCAGAACTTC.

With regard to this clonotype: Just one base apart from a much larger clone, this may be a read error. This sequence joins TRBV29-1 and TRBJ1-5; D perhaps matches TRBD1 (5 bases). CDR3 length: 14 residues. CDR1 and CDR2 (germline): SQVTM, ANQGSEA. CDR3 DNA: TGCAGGAGGACTACGGGGGTGGGCAATCAGCCCCAGCATTTT. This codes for CRRTTGVGNQPQHF. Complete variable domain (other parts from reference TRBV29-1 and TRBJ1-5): SAVISQKPSRDICQRGTSLTIQCQVDSQVTMMFWYRQQPGQSLTLIATANQGSEATYESGFVIDKFPISRPNLTFSTLTVSNMSPEDSSIYLCRRTTGVGNQPQHFGDGTRLSIL.

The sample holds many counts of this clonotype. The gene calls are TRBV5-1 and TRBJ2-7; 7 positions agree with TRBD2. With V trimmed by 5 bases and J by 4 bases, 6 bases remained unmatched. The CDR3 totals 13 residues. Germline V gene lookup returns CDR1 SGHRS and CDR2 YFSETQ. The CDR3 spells CASRVAGSYEQYF. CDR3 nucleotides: TGCGCCAGCAGGGTAGCGGGTAGTTACGAGCAGTACTTC.